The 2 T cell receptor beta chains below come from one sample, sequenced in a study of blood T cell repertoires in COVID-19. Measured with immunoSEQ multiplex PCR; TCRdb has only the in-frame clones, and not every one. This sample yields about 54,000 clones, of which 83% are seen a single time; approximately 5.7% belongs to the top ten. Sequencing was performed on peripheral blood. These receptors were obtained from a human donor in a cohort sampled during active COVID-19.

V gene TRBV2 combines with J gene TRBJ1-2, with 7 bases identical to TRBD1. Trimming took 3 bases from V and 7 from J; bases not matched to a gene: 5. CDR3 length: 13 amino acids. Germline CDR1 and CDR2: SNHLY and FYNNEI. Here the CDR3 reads CASSDPDRAGYTF. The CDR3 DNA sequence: TGTGCCAGCAGTGATCCAGACAGGGCTGGCTACACCTTC.

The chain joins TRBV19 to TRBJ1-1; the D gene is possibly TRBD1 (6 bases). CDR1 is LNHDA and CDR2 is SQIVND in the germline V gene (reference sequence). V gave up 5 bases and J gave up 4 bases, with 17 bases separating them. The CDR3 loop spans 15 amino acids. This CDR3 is CASSEYYRVATEAFF. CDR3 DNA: TGTGCCAGTAGTGAATACTACAGGGTTGCCACTGAAGCTTTCTTT. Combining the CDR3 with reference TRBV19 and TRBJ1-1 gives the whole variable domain DGGITQSPKYLFRKEGQNVTLSCEQNLNHDAMYWYRQDPGQGLRLIYYSQIVNDFQKGDIAEGYSVSREKKESFPLTVTSAQKNPTAFYLCASSEYYRVATEAFFGQGTRLTVV.